This T cell receptor (beta chain) was sequenced during a study of beta chain features in type 1 diabetes. This clone has more than one count but fewer than ten. What it binds is not known. V was clipped by 0 bases and J by 0 bases; unmatched bases: 4. This CDR3 has 17 residues. CDR1 SGHDN and CDR2 FVKESK come from the germline V gene. Expressed TCRB transcripts got sequenced, as all isolated RNA was reverse transcribed. Sequenced by immunoSEQ multiplex PCR; TCRdb stores in-frame clones only, minus some. The sample shows 200,000 to 300,000 clones, around an eighth of them seen only once. General study points: Patients and controls would be equally affected if PCR favored shorter templates. In cDNA sequencing, cells with high TCR expression could be over-represented. Fewer insertions but more deletions were seen at VDJ junctions in type 1 diabetes patients.

The sequence was collected from a woman between 40 and 55 years old in good health. Sample: naive CD4+ T cells from blood. V usage is TRBV14 and J usage is TRBJ2-1; TRBD2 agrees at 8 bases. The CDR3 DNA sequence: TGTGCCAGCAGCCAAGATGCGGGGGGAAGCTCCTACAATGAGCAGTTCTTC. Translation gives CASSQDAGGSSYNEQFF.